The sequence of this TCR beta chain was determined in a study of blood T cell repertoires in COVID-19. The overall study: Donors in the United States, Italy and Spain gave samples during acute or convalescent COVID-19. Nucleic acid was either cDNA or gDNA, and it came from T cells, B-cell-depleted T cells, or PBMCs.

The length of the CDR3 is 14 residues. V shed 5 bases and J 8 bases; nucleotides not matched to a gene: 6. Germline V gene sequence: CDR1 SNHLY, CDR2 FYNNEI. Original analysis: Reference gene primer amplification yielded estimated nucleated cell counts. Some clones are missing from TCRdb's copy, which holds only in-frame ones; the method was immunoSEQ multiplex PCR. V and J calls plus clone size are reproduced from that table; the DNA served to infer D and trimming. Among roughly 110,000 clones, 70% to 90% were seen once, and the ten largest hold around 7%. This clone was seen once. The receptor comes from a man aged 50 to 60 with active or convalescent COVID-19. This rearrangement joins TRBV2 to TRBJ2-1; TRBD2 matches at 10 bases. Sequenced input: peripheral blood. The DNA for the CDR3 is TGTGCCAGCAGTTTAATTCTAGCGGGAGATGAGCAGTTCTTC. Residues: CASSLILAGDEQFF.